The clone carrying this T cell receptor (beta chain) was seen repeatedly, ten times or more. As yet, its antigen is unknown. This sample was taken from a study of molecular identifiers for immune sequencing clone quantification. General study findings and limits: Underestimation of highly expanded clone sizes could arise where identical TCR molecules share a barcode. In naive cells, clones above 20 RNA copies held under 1% of molecules, whereas in effector cells they held over 97%.

MiXCR, applied by TCRdb to the PCR reads, yields one record per CDR3 protein. This sample has over 550,000 distinct CDR3 sequences, with 25% found just once. The length of the CDR3 is 15 residues. V gave up 0 bases and J gave up 2 bases, with 10 bases separating them. CDR1 and CDR2 (germline): LGHNA, YSLEER. This sequence was found in a human donor in good health. Some libraries in this study had Jurkat cell RNA spiked in. The sequencing sample was made of naive CD8+ T cells from blood, with Jurkat cell RNA spiked in. Subset meaning: FACS-sorted CD8+CD4-CCR7+CD45RA+ naive T cells. This chain joins TRBV4-3 and TRBJ1-2, with a possible D match to TRBD1 (5 bases). The CDR3 is CASSQEDTRNYGYTF. In DNA form, the CDR3 reads TGCGCCAGCAGCCAAGAGGACACTCGAAACTATGGCTACACCTTC.